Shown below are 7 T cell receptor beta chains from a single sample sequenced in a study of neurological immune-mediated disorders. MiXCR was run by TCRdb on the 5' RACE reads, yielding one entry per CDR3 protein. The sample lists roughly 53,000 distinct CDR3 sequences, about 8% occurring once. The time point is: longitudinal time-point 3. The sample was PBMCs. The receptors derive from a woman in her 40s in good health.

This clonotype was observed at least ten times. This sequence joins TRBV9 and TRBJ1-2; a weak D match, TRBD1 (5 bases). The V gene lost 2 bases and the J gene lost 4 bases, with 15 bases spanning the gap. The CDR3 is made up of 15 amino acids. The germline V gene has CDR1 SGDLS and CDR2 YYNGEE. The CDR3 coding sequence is TGTGCCAGCAGCGTCGACAGCCTTGACCTCTATGGCTACACCTTC. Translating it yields CASSVDSLDLYGYTF.

CDR3 sequence reads: CASSLRDSPSATEAFF. CDR3 in DNA: TGTGCCAGCAGCCTCCGGGACAGCCCCTCGGCAACTGAAGCTTTCTTT. The rearrangement links TRBV4-2 to TRBJ1-1, with TRBD1 identical over 7 bases. The germline V gene encodes CDR1 LGHNA and CDR2 YNFKEQ. With 4 bases clipped from V and 5 bases from J, the junction kept 13 bases outside the gene matches. The CDR3 contains 16 residues.

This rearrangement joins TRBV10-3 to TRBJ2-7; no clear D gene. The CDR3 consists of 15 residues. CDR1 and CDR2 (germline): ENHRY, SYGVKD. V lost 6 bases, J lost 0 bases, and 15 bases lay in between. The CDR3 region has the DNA TGTGCCATCAGAAGCCCATTATATTACTCCTACGAGCAGTACTTC. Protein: CAIRSPLYYSYEQYF.

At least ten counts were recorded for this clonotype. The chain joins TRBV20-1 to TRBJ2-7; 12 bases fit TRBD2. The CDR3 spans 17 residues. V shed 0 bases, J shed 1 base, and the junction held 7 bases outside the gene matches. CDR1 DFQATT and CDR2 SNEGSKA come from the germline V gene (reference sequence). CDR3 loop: CSARDMTSGSKSYEQYF. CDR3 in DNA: TGCAGTGCTAGAGATATGACTAGCGGGAGTAAGTCCTACGAGCAGTACTTC.

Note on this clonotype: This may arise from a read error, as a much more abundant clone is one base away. CDR3 in DNA: TGTGCCAGCAGCATAACAACTAATGAAAAACTGTTTTTT. The encoded protein is CASSITTNEKLFF. The rearrangement links TRBV9 to TRBJ1-4, with D hard to call. The CDR3 has 13 residues. V was trimmed by 4 bases and J by 0 bases, leaving 4 bases between them. CDR1 is SGDLS and CDR2 is YYNGEE in the germline V gene.

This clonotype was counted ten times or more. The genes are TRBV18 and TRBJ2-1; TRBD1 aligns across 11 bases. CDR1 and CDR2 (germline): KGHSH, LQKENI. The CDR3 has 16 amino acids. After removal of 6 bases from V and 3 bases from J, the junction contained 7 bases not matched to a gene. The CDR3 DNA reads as TGTGCCAGCTCGCGCGGACAGGGGGCGGTCTACAATGAGCAGTTCTTC. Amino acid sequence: CASSRGQGAVYNEQFF.

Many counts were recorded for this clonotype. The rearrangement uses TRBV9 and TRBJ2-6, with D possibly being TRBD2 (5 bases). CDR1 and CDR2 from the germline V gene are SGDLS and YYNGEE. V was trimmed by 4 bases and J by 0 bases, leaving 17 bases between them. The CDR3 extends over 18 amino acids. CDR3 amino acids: CASSTLGVESSGANVLTF. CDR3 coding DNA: TGTGCCAGCAGCACCCTCGGGGTGGAGAGCTCTGGGGCCAACGTCCTGACTTTC.